This T cell receptor beta chain emerged from a study of blood T cell repertoires in COVID-19. Across the study: Acute-phase and convalescent COVID-19 samples originated in the United States, Italy and Spain. Sample material is recorded as cDNA or gDNA derived from T cells, B-cell-depleted T cells, or PBMCs.

The authors' processing: Estimated nucleated cell counts came from reference gene primer amplification. Sequenced by immunoSEQ multiplex PCR; TCRdb stores in-frame clones only, minus some. V and J calls and clone size come straight from that table; D and trimming were deduced from the DNA. The table records about 240,000 clones, roughly 86% of them present only once. This clone was picked up many times. The length of the CDR3 is 13 residues. Germline V gene sequence: CDR1 SQVTM, CDR2 ANQGSEA. V lost 6 bases to trimming and J lost 2 bases, with 14 bases between them. The receptor comes from a woman in her 70s with active or convalescent COVID-19. The sequenced sample was peripheral blood. V gene TRBV29-1 combines with J gene TRBJ2-7; tentatively, D is TRBD1 (6 bases). In DNA form, the CDR3 reads TGCAGCGTAGGACAGAGGGGACCCTACGAGCAGTACTTC. As protein: CSVGQRGPYEQYF.